The 5 T cell receptor beta chains below all came from one sample that was sequenced in a study of blood T cell repertoires in COVID-19 (dated by TCRdb to 2019 to 2021). The library was generated by the immunoSEQ multiplex PCR assay. Held by TCRdb, this immuneACCESS table contains in-frame sequences only and omits some clones. Under half of the omission traces to an unresolved V gene where checked; the cause of the rest is unknown. In this sample the table shows hundreds of thousands of clones, around 86% of which occur a single time. Around a tenth of the sample is taken by the ten largest. Sequencing was done on a sample of peripheral blood. The receptor source for this set is a man in his forties or fifties with COVID-19, enrolled during active disease.

The chain recombines TRBV11-3 with TRBJ2-1; 12 positions match TRBD2. The CDR3 runs to 17 residues. Germline-derived CDR1 and CDR2 are SGHNT and YENEEA. V was pared by 5 bases and J by 10 bases, with 15 bases of the junction left unmatched. The CDR3 DNA sequence: TGTGCCAGCAGCCTTACACGGAGACTAGCGGGAGACGGAGAGCAGTTCTTC. Protein: CASSLTRRLAGDGEQFF.

This chain links TRBV19 with TRBJ2-1; 7 bases line up with TRBD2. This CDR3 contains 14 residues. J was trimmed by 5 bases and V by 3 bases; bases with no gene match: 4. Germline-derived CDR1 and CDR2 are LNHDA and SQIVND (reference sequence). The CDR3 here is CASSILAGDNEQFF. CDR3 nucleotides: TGTGCCAGTAGTATCCTTGCGGGAGACAATGAGCAGTTCTTC. Together with reference TRBV19 and TRBJ2-1, the CDR3 gives the full variable domain: DGGITQSPKYLFRKEGQNVTLSCEQNLNHDAMYWYRQDPGQGLRLIYYSQIVNDFQKGDIAEGYSVSREKKESFPLTVTSAQKNPTAFYLCASSILAGDNEQFFGPGTRLTVL.

This clone was seen a few times. The rearrangement links TRBV28 to TRBJ1-2; a possible D gene is TRBD1 (5 bases). The CDR3 is 16 residues long. V lost 6 bases and J lost 11, with 28 bases in between. Germline CDR1 reads MDHEN; CDR2 reads SYDVKM. In DNA, the CDR3 is TGTGCCAGCAGCTCTATCGGCTCTTGGGGTCCTGGGACTTACACCTTC. Its translation is CASSSIGSWGPGTYTF.

The rearrangement uses TRBV19 and TRBJ2-5; no clear D gene. With 9 bases removed from V and 0 bases from J, the gap between germline ends came to 11 bases. CDR1 is LNHDA, CDR2 SQIVND, per germline (reference sequence). This CDR3 has 13 residues. CDR3 nucleotide sequence: TGTGCCAGCGAGAGCGCGGACCAAGAGACCCAGTACTTC. This encodes CASESADQETQYF. Full variable domain (rest looked up from reference TRBV19 and TRBJ2-5): DGGITQSPKYLFRKEGQNVTLSCEQNLNHDAMYWYRQDPGQGLRLIYYSQIVNDFQKGDIAEGYSVSREKKESFPLTVTSAQKNPTAFYLCASESADQETQYFGPGTRLLVL.

This chain connects TRBV12-5 to TRBJ1-3; 7 bases match TRBD1. V shed 4 bases and J 4 bases; nucleotides not matched to a gene: 1. This CDR3 spans 13 amino acids. Germline CDR1 is LGHNT and CDR2 is FRNRAP. In DNA form, the CDR3 reads TGTGCTAGTGGTTCGACAGGGGGAAACACCATATATTTT. Encoded protein: CASGSTGGNTIYF. Drawing the rest from reference TRBV12-5 and TRBJ1-3, the complete variable domain is DARVTQTPRHKVTEMGQEVTMRCQPILGHNTVFWYRQTMMQGLELLAYFRNRAPLDDSGMPKDRFSAEMPDATLATLKIQPSEPRDSAVYFCASGSTGGNTIYFGEGSWLTVV.